The next 14 T cell receptor beta chains were all read from a single sample in a study of blood T cell repertoires in COVID-19. Sequenced by immunoSEQ multiplex PCR; TCRdb stores in-frame clones only, minus some. The sample yields 35,000 to 50,000 clones, 90% to 95% seen once. Sequencing was carried out using peripheral blood. These TCRs come from a woman in her 30s in a cohort sampled during active COVID-19.

The gene calls are TRBV6-6 and TRBJ1-5; D remains unclear. Trimming removed 8 bases from V and 0 bases from J, with 17 bases in between. This CDR3 region has 16 residues. Germline lookup yields CDR1 MNHNY and CDR2 SVGAGI (reference sequence). CDR3: CASLNGLLYSNQPQHF. CDR3 DNA sequence: TGTGCCAGCCTAAATGGGCTTTTGTATAGCAATCAGCCCCAGCATTTT.

This sequence joins TRBV9 and TRBJ2-7; TRBD2 is a possible D gene (5 bases). Trimming shortened V by 0 bases and J by 0 bases, and 10 bases separated the two germline ends. CDR1 is SGDLS and CDR2 is YYNGEE in the germline V gene. The CDR3 is 15 amino acids. CDR3 nucleotide sequence: TGTGCCAGCAGCGTAGGTGAGCGGCCCTCCTACGAGCAGTACTTC. This gives the protein CASSVGERPSYEQYF.

The J gene is TRBJ2-2, the V gene TRBV29-1, with D possibly being TRBD2 (6 bases). Trimming removed 7 bases at V and 1 base at J, with 7 bases between. The germline V gene encodes CDR1 SQVTM and CDR2 ANQGSEA. The CDR3 contains 12 residues. CDR3 nucleotide sequence: TGCAGCGGGGGACTGAACACCGGGGAGCTGTTTTTT. Translating gives CSGGLNTGELFF.

J is TRBJ1-2 and V is TRBV4-3; 7 bases map to TRBD1. The V gene's germline CDR1 is LGHNA and CDR2 YSLEER. The CDR3 totals 16 residues. After removal of 0 bases from V and 7 bases from J, the junction contained 11 bases not matched to a gene. CDR3 bases: TGCGCCAGCAGCCAAGAGGGGACAGCGATTCCTTTTGGCTACACCTTC. Encoded protein: CASSQEGTAIPFGYTF.

This rearrangement joins TRBV7-9 to TRBJ2-3; TRBD2 matches 8 bases. CDR1 is SEHNR and CDR2 is FQNEAQ in the germline V gene (reference sequence). The length of the CDR3 is 17 residues. V dropped 0 bases and J dropped 2; count of bases not matched to a gene: 7. In nucleotides, the CDR3 is TGTGCCAGCAGCTTAGCGGTTGGCGGGAGGTTCACAGATACGCAGTATTTT. As protein: CASSLAVGGRFTDTQYF. The whole variable domain, remainder taken from reference TRBV7-9 and TRBJ2-3, is DTGVSQNPRHKITKRGQNVTFRCDPISEHNRLYWYRQTLGQGPEFLTYFQNEAQLEKSRLLSDRFSAERPKGSFSTLEIQRTEQGDSAMYLCASSLAVGGRFTDTQYFGPGTRLTVL.

This chain uses TRBV19 with TRBJ2-2, with 7 bases that match TRBD1. The CDR3 length is 18 residues. V dropped 0 bases and J dropped 6; count of bases not matched to a gene: 13. Germline-derived CDR1 and CDR2 are LNHDA and SQIVND (reference sequence). The CDR3 loop reads CASSIDEGAYRTAGELFF. CDR3 coding DNA: TGTGCCAGTAGTATAGACGAGGGGGCGTACAGAACGGCCGGGGAGCTGTTTTTT.

V usage is TRBV6-5 and J usage is TRBJ1-2; unclear D gene. This CDR3 contains 13 residues. Germline V lookup: CDR1 MNHEY, CDR2 SVGAGI. Deletions cut 2 bases from V and 6 bases from J, with 10 bases between. The CDR3 nucleotides are TGTGCCAGCAGTTACAGACAAGTTGATGGCTACACCTTC. Translating gives CASSYRQVDGYTF.

The chain joins TRBV5-6 to TRBJ1-2, with 8 bases matching TRBD1. V dropped 0 bases and J dropped 9; count of bases not matched to a gene: 1. The CDR3 length is 12 residues. Per the germline V gene, CDR1 is SGHDT and CDR2 is YYEEEE. The CDR3, as DNA: TGTGCCAGCAGCTTGGGACAGGGGAGCTACACCTTC. Translated: CASSLGQGSYTF. The entire variable domain, with the rest obtained from reference TRBV5-6 and TRBJ1-2, is as follows: DAGVTQSPTHLIKTRGQQVTLRCSPKSGHDTVSWYQQALGQGPQFIFQYYEEEERQRGNFPDRFSGHQFPNYSSELNVNALLLGDSALYLCASSLGQGSYTFGSGTRLTVV.

The J gene is TRBJ2-6, the V gene TRBV6-5, with TRBD2 matching 7 bases. Germline lookup yields CDR1 MNHEY and CDR2 SVGAGI. The J segment lost 10 bases and the V segment lost 4 bases, leaving 7 bases of the junction unmatched. CDR3 length equals 14 residues. CDR3 region: CASSSRTSGNVLTF. CDR3 nucleotide sequence: TGTGCCAGCAGTTCCCGGACTAGTGGGAACGTCCTGACTTTC.

The chain combines TRBV10-3 with TRBJ2-1, with D perhaps matching TRBD2 (5 bases). Germline V gene data show CDR1 as ENHRY and CDR2 as SYGVKD. V was cut by 0 bases and J by 4 bases, with 10 bases left in between. The CDR3 contains 15 residues. The CDR3 region has the DNA TGTGCCATCAGTGAGTCGAGCGGCTTTTACAATGAGCAGTTCTTC. Its protein product is CAISESSGFYNEQFF.

The chain recombines TRBV3-1 (or the pseudogene TRBV3-2) with TRBJ1-5, with 7 bases identical to TRBD1. The CDR3 contains 14 residues. J lost 6 bases, V lost 3 bases, and 5 bases had no gene match. Germline V gene data show CDR1 as LGHDT and CDR2 as YNNKEL (reference sequence). CDR3 sequence reads: CASSQTGKGQPQHF. For the CDR3, the DNA is TGTGCCAGCAGCCAGACAGGGAAGGGTCAGCCCCAGCATTTT.

The chain joins TRBV7-9 to TRBJ1-1; 7 bases align to TRBD1. This CDR3 is built from 15 residues. V dropped 5 bases and J dropped 3; count of bases not matched to a gene: 9. Germline loops: CDR1 SEHNR, CDR2 FQNEAQ (reference sequence). The CDR3 reads CASSLHPQGYTEAFF. DNA for the CDR3: TGTGCCAGCAGCCTCCACCCACAGGGGTACACTGAAGCTTTCTTT.

The CDR3 DNA sequence: TGTGCCAGCAGCCCCGGGACAGGGGTGAGTGGCTACACCTTC. It specifies CASSPGTGVSGYTF. V gene TRBV11-2 combines with J gene TRBJ1-2, with 10 bases aligning to TRBD1. After removal of 5 bases from V and 7 bases from J, the junction contained 7 bases not matched to a gene. The CDR3 has 14 residues. The germline V gene encodes CDR1 SGHAT and CDR2 FQNNGV.

The chain employs TRBV7-9 and TRBJ2-5, with TRBD2 as a possible D gene (7 bases). Trimming cost V 11 bases and J 0 bases, with 22 bases left between them. The CDR3 has 16 residues. Germline V CDR1 and CDR2: SEHNR, FQNEAQ (reference sequence). The CDR3 protein is CAFLGGPSGYQETQYF. As DNA, the CDR3 is TGTGCCTTCCTTGGGGGGCCTAGCGGATACCAAGAGACCCAGTACTTC.